One sample yielded the 14 T cell receptor beta chains listed below, sequenced in a study of cytomegalovirus exposure and HLA in healthy donors. The PCR was carried out with 60 Vbeta primers and 13 Jbeta primers. Measured with immunoSEQ multiplex PCR; TCRdb has only the in-frame clones, and not every one. This sample carries under 200,000 clones, around 79% of them seen once, and the ten largest clones take 0.65% to 0.75%. Specimen: PBMCs. Receptors were obtained from a woman aged 40 to 49 in good health and CMV-seronegative.

This clone was recorded once. The V and J genes are TRBV11-2 and TRBJ2-7; D gene ambiguous. The CDR3 covers 15 residues. Germline CDR1 and CDR2: SGHAT and FQNNGV. Trimming cost V 1 base and J 2 bases, with 12 bases left between them. Here the CDR3 DNA reads TGTGCCAGCAGCTTAGTCTCTGGCCCGACCTACGAGCAGTACTTC. It codes for CASSLVSGPTYEQYF.

V and J are TRBV19 and TRBJ1-1; D ambiguous. The CDR3 has 14 amino acids. Trimming removed 5 bases from V and 0 bases from J, with 10 bases in between. CDR1 and CDR2 (germline): LNHDA, SQIVND (reference sequence). CDR3 sequence reads: CASSVKAMNTEAFF. CDR3 bases: TGTGCCAGTAGTGTAAAAGCCATGAACACTGAAGCTTTCTTT. Full variable domain (outside the CDR3, taken from reference TRBV19 and TRBJ1-1): DGGITQSPKYLFRKEGQNVTLSCEQNLNHDAMYWYRQDPGQGLRLIYYSQIVNDFQKGDIAEGYSVSREKKESFPLTVTSAQKNPTAFYLCASSVKAMNTEAFFGQGTRLTVV.

The chain is built from TRBV5-5 and TRBJ1-5, with 8 bases fitting TRBD1. V shed 2 bases and J 2 bases; nucleotides not matched to a gene: 6. Per the germline V gene, CDR1 is SGHKS and CDR2 is YYEKEE (reference sequence). The CDR3 totals 16 residues. The CDR3 DNA is TGTGCCAGCAGCTTAGATATGGGACAGGGCAATCAGCCCCAGCATTTT. Its protein is CASSLDMGQGNQPQHF.

The J gene is TRBJ2-7, the V gene TRBV5-1, with 8 bases aligning to TRBD1. Germline loops: CDR1 SGHRS, CDR2 YFSETQ. The CDR3 is 17 residues long. Trimming removed 4 bases from V and 6 bases from J; junction bases left unmatched: 18. CDR3 residues: CASSIGLGQGASCEQYF. CDR3 DNA sequence: TGCGCCAGCAGCATCGGTCTGGGGCAGGGGGCATCATGCGAGCAGTACTTC.

V usage is TRBV7-2 and J usage is TRBJ1-1, with a weak D call TRBD1 (6 bases). Germline-derived CDR1 and CDR2 are SGHTA and FQGNSA. This CDR3 has 13 residues. Trimming shortened V by 3 bases and J by 5 bases, and 10 bases separated the two germline ends. CDR3 sequence (DNA): TGTGCCAGCAGCTTCTACCAGGGGACTGAAGCTTTCTTT. Translated: CASSFYQGTEAFF.

The J gene is TRBJ1-2, the V gene TRBV27; TRBD1 matches at 9 bases. This CDR3 has 15 amino acids. Per the germline V gene, CDR1 is MNHEY and CDR2 is SMNVEV (reference sequence). The junction had 12 bases not matched to a gene; V was cut back by 6 bases and J by 7 bases. Written as DNA, the CDR3 is TGTGCCAGCAGCCCTTGGGACAGGGAGGTTGGTGGCTACACCTTC. Translated, it gives CASSPWDREVGGYTF.

This rearrangement joins TRBV5-5 to TRBJ1-2; TRBD1 might be the D (6 bases). Trimming cost V 0 bases and J 3 bases, with 12 bases left between them. The germline V gene encodes CDR1 SGHKS and CDR2 YYEKEE (reference sequence). This CDR3 region has 15 residues. The CDR3 protein is CASSLGADRHYGYTF. In DNA, the CDR3 is TGTGCCAGCAGCTTGGGAGCGGACAGACACTATGGCTACACCTTC. The variable domain in full, with the rest retrieved from reference TRBV5-5 and TRBJ1-2, is DAGVTQSPTHLIKTRGQQVTLRCSPISGHKSVSWYQQVLGQGPQFIFQYYEKEERGRGNFPDRFSARQFPNYSSELNVNALLLGDSALYLCASSLGADRHYGYTFGSGTRLTVV.

This clone was seen a handful of times. The V and J genes are TRBV7-9 and TRBJ1-1; 11 bases are a match to TRBD1. The CDR3 runs 13 residues. Germline lookup yields CDR1 SEHNR and CDR2 FQNEAQ (reference sequence). The ends lost 4 bases at V and 8 bases at J; junction bases unmatched: 3. CDR3 coding DNA: TGTGCCAGCAGCTCTTGGACAGGGGGCGAAGCTTTCTTT. Its protein is CASSSWTGGEAFF. The full variable domain, completed using reference TRBV7-9 and TRBJ1-1, is DTGVSQNPRHKITKRGQNVTFRCDPISEHNRLYWYRQTLGQGPEFLTYFQNEAQLEKSRLLSDRFSAERPKGSFSTLEIQRTEQGDSAMYLCASSSWTGGEAFFGQGTRLTVV.

The V and J genes are TRBV30 and TRBJ2-1, with 9 bases lining up with TRBD2. The germline V gene encodes CDR1 GTSNPN and CDR2 SVGIG (reference sequence). The CDR3 consists of 15 residues. J was trimmed by 6 bases and V by 5 bases; bases with no gene match: 11. For the CDR3, the DNA is TGTGCCTGGGGCGCGCTAGCGGGAAGATTCAATGAGCAGTTCTTC. Translation: CAWGALAGRFNEQFF.

The genes are TRBV4-1 and TRBJ2-2, with D possibly being TRBD2 (6 bases). The CDR3 sequence is 16 residues long. Trimming took 4 bases from V and 6 from J, leaving 18 bases between them. Germline V gives CDR1 MGHRA, CDR2 YSYEKL. The DNA for the CDR3 is TGCGCCAGCAGCCGAGCGCCGGGGGTGGGTGCCGGGGAGCTGTTTTTT. It yields the protein CASSRAPGVGAGELFF.

The chain combines TRBV6-1 with TRBJ1-5; tentative D call: TRBD1 (6 bases). The V end was cut by 0 bases, the J end by 4 bases, with 19 bases between. In germline, CDR1 is MNHNS, CDR2 SASEGT. CDR3 length: 18 residues. CDR3 nucleotides: TGTGCCAGCAGTGAAGCCCGATTGGGGGCCAGGGAAAATCAGCCCCAGCATTTT. This translates into CASSEARLGARENQPQHF.

This sequence joins TRBV5-6 and TRBJ1-5, with D uncertain. In germline, CDR1 is SGHDT, CDR2 YYEEEE. The CDR3 has 14 amino acids. V was cut by 0 bases and J by 4 bases, with 8 bases left in between. CDR3 sequence: CASSLEMRNQPQHF. The CDR3 nucleotides read TGTGCCAGCAGCTTGGAAATGAGGAATCAGCCCCAGCATTTT.

This sequence joins TRBV7-9 and TRBJ2-1; unclear D gene. The V gene's germline CDR1 is SEHNR and CDR2 FQNEAQ (reference sequence). This CDR3 region has 12 residues. With 4 bases removed from V and 6 bases from J, the gap between germline ends came to 7 bases. The CDR3 DNA sequence: TGTGCCAGCAGCTCCCAGTTCAATGAGCAGTTCTTC. As protein: CASSSQFNEQFF.

This clone was seen a few times. The chain couples TRBV5-1 to TRBJ1-2, with 7 bases aligning to TRBD1. The V gene's germline CDR1 is SGHRS and CDR2 YFSETQ. The CDR3 covers 14 residues. The trim removed 0 bases at V and 8 bases at J, leaving 7 bases unmatched. The CDR3 DNA is TGCGCCAGCAGCTTGGGACAGGGATTCGGGGGCTACACCTTC. This codes for CASSLGQGFGGYTF.